The clone carrying this TCR beta chain has just a few counts. What it binds is unknown. For TCR beta, libraries came from iRepertoire HTBI primers and Arm-PCR of CDR3 regions. In TCRdb, the multiplex PCR reads were re-called with MiXCR into one record per CDR3 protein. This table has 350,000 to 450,000 distinct CDR3 sequences, under 25% appearing once. The time point was: persistent/refractory GD, antithyroid drugs over 5 years with positive TRAb. Isolated PBMC RNA provided the starting material for the TCR library. The sample is drawn from a study of regulatory T cells in long-lasting Graves disease. Findings of the study overall: Because few samples were included, accuracy may have been lower. Persistent Graves' patients showed less TCR diversity than newly diagnosed patients showed. Favored usage of TRBV28, TRBJ1-2 and TRBJ2-5 was recorded in persistent disease.

After removal of 5 bases from V and 4 bases from J, the junction contained 9 bases not matched to a gene. The CDR3 sequence is 15 residues long. The sequence was obtained from a female donor with Graves disease. This chain links TRBV12-3 or TRBV12-4 with TRBJ2-7; 9 nucleotides align to TRBD2. The starting material was peripheral blood mononuclear cells (PBMCs), obtained when the disease was refractory, from a patient treated with antithyroid drugs. CDR3 sequence reads: CASSPGLAIPYEQYF. The CDR3 bases are TGTGCCAGCAGTCCGGGACTAGCTATTCCATACGAGCAGTACTTC.